The sample holds many counts of the clone carrying this TCR beta chain. These data are taken from a study of prognosis after radiotherapy for stage I lung cancer. The CDR3 covers 15 residues. With 8 bases removed from V and 6 bases from J, the gap between germline ends came to 23 bases. Germline values: CDR1 PRHDT, CDR2 FYEKMQ (reference sequence). By two-round multiplex PCR, the TCR beta CDR3 was amplified from genomic DNA. Gene-specific primers for each TRBV and TRBJ gene drove first-round PCR. TCRdb used MiXCR to reprocess the multiplex PCR reads, holding one entry per CDR3 protein. The sample contains some 38,000 distinct CDR3 sequences, less than 25% of which appear only once.

The sample here was PBMCs, taken before or after stereotactic body radiation therapy (not recorded which). This clonotype was sampled from a donor at least 50 years old with non-small cell lung cancer. The rearrangement joins TRBV13 to TRBJ2-7; D is perhaps TRBD2 (6 bases). In DNA, the CDR3 is TGTGCCAGCTCCCGAACCAACATGGGGGGAGGCGAGCAGTACTTC. It encodes CASSRTNMGGGEQYF.